This T cell receptor beta chain was recovered during a study of blood T cell repertoires in COVID-19. Looking at the study overall: The samples span acute and convalescent COVID-19 from the United States, Italy and Spain. PBMCs, B-cell-depleted T cells, or T cells provided the cDNA or gDNA that made up the material.

This clone was observed once. The protocol was immunoSEQ multiplex PCR, while the TCRdb copy is restricted to in-frame clones and leaves out a portion. The sample lists fewer than 250,000 clones, around 86% occurring once. The junction had 3 bases not matched to a gene; V was cut back by 2 bases and J by 8 bases. CDR1 LGHDT and CDR2 YNNKEL come from the germline V gene (reference sequence). The CDR3 loop spans 13 amino acids. The participants were between about 18 and 100 years old and came from some 25 US areas. Clinical histories supplied by participants themselves formed the basis of cohort assignment.

The specimen was PBMCs or T cells enriched from blood (not recorded which). This TCR came from a man younger than 45 in a cohort exposed to, infected with or recovered from COVID-19 (not recorded which). The chain carries TRBV3-1 (or the pseudogene TRBV3-2) and TRBJ2-1; 7 bases line up with TRBD2. The CDR3 DNA sequence: TGTGCCAGCAGCCAACCTGGGGGGGATGAGCAGTTCTTC. As protein: CASSQPGGDEQFF.